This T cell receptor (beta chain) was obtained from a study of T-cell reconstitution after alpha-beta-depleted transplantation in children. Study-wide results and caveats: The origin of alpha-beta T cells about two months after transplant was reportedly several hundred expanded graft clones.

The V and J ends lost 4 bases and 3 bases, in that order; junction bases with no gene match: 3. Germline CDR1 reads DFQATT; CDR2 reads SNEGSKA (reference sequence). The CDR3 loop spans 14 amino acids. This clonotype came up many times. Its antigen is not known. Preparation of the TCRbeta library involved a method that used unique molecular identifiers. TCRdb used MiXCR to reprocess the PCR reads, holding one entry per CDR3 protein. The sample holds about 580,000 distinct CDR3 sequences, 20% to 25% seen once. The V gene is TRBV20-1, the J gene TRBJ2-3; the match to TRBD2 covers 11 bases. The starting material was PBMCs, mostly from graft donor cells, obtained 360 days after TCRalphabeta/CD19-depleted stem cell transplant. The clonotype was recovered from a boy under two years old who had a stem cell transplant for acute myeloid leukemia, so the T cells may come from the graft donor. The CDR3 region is CSAIAGGITDTQYF. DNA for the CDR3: TGCAGTGCTATAGCGGGGGGGATAACAGATACGCAGTATTTT.